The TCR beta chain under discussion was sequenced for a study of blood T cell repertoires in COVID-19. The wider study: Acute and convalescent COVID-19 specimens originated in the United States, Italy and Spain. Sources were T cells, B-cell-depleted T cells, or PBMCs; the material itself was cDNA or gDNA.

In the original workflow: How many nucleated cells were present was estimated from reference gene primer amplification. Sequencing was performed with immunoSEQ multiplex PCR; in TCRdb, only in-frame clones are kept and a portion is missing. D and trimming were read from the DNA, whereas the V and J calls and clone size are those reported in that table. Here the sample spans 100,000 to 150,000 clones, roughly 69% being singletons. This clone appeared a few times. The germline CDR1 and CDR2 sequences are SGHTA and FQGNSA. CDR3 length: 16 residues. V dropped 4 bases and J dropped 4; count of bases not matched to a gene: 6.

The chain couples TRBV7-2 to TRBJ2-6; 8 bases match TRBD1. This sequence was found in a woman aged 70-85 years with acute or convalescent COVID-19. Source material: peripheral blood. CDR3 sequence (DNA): TGTGCCAGCAGCTCAGGACAGGGTCTGGGGGCCAACGTCCTGACTTTC. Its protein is CASSSGQGLGANVLTF.